This TCR beta chain is from a study of T-cell reconstitution after alpha-beta-depleted transplantation in children. Unique molecular identifiers were used in preparing the TCRbeta library. MiXCR, applied by TCRdb to the PCR reads, yields one record per CDR3 protein. The sample yields about 440,000 distinct CDR3 sequences, approximately 42% seen once. This clonotype was observed many times. The CDR3 contains 23 residues. Germline V gene data show CDR1 as MRHNA and CDR2 as SNTAGT. The trim removed 5 bases at V and 0 bases at J, leaving 22 bases unmatched. This receptor was taken from a girl aged 2 to 9 with aplastic anemia, due to receive a stem cell transplant. This specimen was PBMCs, taken before TCRalphabeta/CD19-depleted stem cell transplant. The rearrangement links TRBV6-4 to TRBJ2-3; 14 positions match TRBD2. In DNA form, the CDR3 reads TGTGCCAGCAGTCCCACGGGTAAAGGGGGACTAGCGGGAGAGTGGGCTAGCACAGATACGCAGTATTTT. Protein sequence: CASSPTGKGGLAGEWASTDTQYF.